The sequence of this T cell receptor beta chain was determined in a study of T cells in Graves' hyperthyroidism and ophthalmopathy. Authors of the study amplified TCR beta CDR3 regions from RNA transcripts. A set of HTBI primers served as the primers for a first-round RT-PCR of the TCR CDR3. A single record per CDR3 protein comes from TCRdb applying MiXCR to the multiplex PCR reads. The sample lists about 180,000 distinct CDR3 sequences, about 17% occurring once. Germline V gene data show CDR1 as LNHDA and CDR2 as SQIVND (reference sequence). CDR3 size: 16 residues. Trimming took off 3 bases at V and 0 bases at J, with 15 bases between the two ends. This clonotype showed up many times.

The receptor's source is a woman aged 45-60 years with Graves' hyperthyroidism. Sequenced input: blood. This chain links TRBV19 with TRBJ2-7, with D maybe TRBD1 (6 bases). Here the CDR3 reads CASSISGARSSYEQYF. CDR3 bases: TGTGCCAGTAGTATCTCAGGGGCAAGGAGCTCCTACGAGCAGTACTTC.